The following is a T cell receptor beta chain sequence with its context. V lost 2 bases and J 2 bases, leaving 3 bases between the germline ends. The CDR3 contains 12 residues. Germline-derived CDR1 and CDR2 are SGHDN and FVKESK. Original analysis: Amplification of reference gene primers was used by the study to estimate nucleated cell counts. Clones were read by immunoSEQ multiplex PCR, and TCRdb kept only the in-frame ones, dropping some. That table gives V, J and clone size, and the DNA gave D and trimming. The sample includes around 43,000 clones, over 70% of them seen just once. This specimen belongs to a study of blood T cell repertoires in COVID-19. In the study overall: The origin of the acute and convalescent COVID-19 samples was the United States, Italy and Spain. PBMCs, B-cell-depleted T cells, or T cells were the source of the cDNA or gDNA that made up the material.

The material sequenced was peripheral blood. This TCR was recovered from a man aged 70 or older with acute or convalescent COVID-19. The rearrangement links TRBV14 to TRBJ1-2; D remains ambiguous. CDR3 in DNA: TGTGCCAGCAGCCAACAGAACTATGGCTACACCTTC. Amino acids: CASSQQNYGYTF. The variable domain in full, completed from reference TRBV14 and TRBJ1-2, reads EAGVTQFPSHSVIEKGQTVTLRCDPISGHDNLYWYRRVMGKEIKFLLHFVKESKQDESGMPNNRFLAERTGGTYSTLKVQPAELEDSGVYFCASSQQNYGYTFGSGTRLTVV.